These 5 T cell receptor beta chains originate from one sample sequenced in a study of shared clonotypes between healthy human individuals. Data came from immunoSEQ multiplex PCR; TCRdb stores just in-frame clones and leaves some out. Of under 650,000 clones in the sample, around 96% were seen once. The sequencing sample was made of naive CD4+ T cells sorted from blood. Noted subset: CD45RA+ positively selected. Receptor source: a woman aged 25 to 39 in good health.

This sequence joins TRBV7-9 and TRBJ2-7, with a weak D call TRBD2 (5 bases). The V gene lost 5 bases and the J gene lost 1 base, with 9 bases spanning the gap. Germline V gives CDR1 SEHNR, CDR2 FQNEAQ (reference sequence). This CDR3 spans 13 amino acids. The CDR3 here is CASSTGSSYEQYF. The CDR3 DNA reads as TGTGCCAGCAGCACGGGATCGTCCTACGAGCAGTACTTC.

V and J are TRBV10-3 and TRBJ2-7, with D possibly called TRBD1 or TRBD2 (6 bases each). The CDR3 runs 17 residues. Germline V lookup: CDR1 ENHRY, CDR2 SYGVKD. Trimming removed 4 bases from V and 0 bases from J, with 19 bases in between. CDR3 bases: TGTGCCATCAGTGTGGGGGGCGGGCTCTGGAGCTCCTACGAGCAGTACTTC. It specifies CAISVGGGLWSSYEQYF.

This sequence joins TRBV18 and TRBJ1-1, with D unresolved. CDR1 is KGHSH and CDR2 is LQKENI in the germline V gene. Trimming removed 0 bases at V and 5 bases at J, with 16 bases between. CDR3 length: 16 residues. The DNA for the CDR3 is TGTGCCAGCTCACCACCGTGGAGCTCCAAAAGGACTGAAGCTTTCTTT. Amino acids: CASSPPWSSKRTEAFF.

This clone was recorded once. The V call is TRBV23-1, the J call TRBJ2-7; 9 nucleotides match TRBD1. TRBV23-1 is designated an ORF whose function remains uncertain. This CDR3 comprises 16 residues. J lost 3 bases, V lost 8 bases, and 14 bases had no gene match. Here the CDR3 DNA reads TGCGCCAGCGGTCGCCTAACCGGGACAGGGAACTACGAGCAGTACTTC. As protein: CASGRLTGTGNYEQYF.

The CDR3 here is CASSESGLAGGMDEQFF. The DNA of the CDR3 is TGCGCCAGCAGTGAGTCTGGGCTAGCGGGAGGAATGGATGAGCAGTTCTTC. V and J are TRBV10-2 and TRBJ2-1, with 11 bases lining up with TRBD2. Germline CDR1 reads WSHSY; CDR2 reads SAAADI. The CDR3 contains 17 residues. The V and J ends lost 0 bases and 8 bases, in that order; junction bases with no gene match: 9.